The entry below describes one T cell receptor (beta chain). The antigen remains unidentified. A much bigger clone sits one base away, suggesting this may be a read error. Each CDR3 protein gets one entry after TCRdb re-called the reads with MiXCR. This sample has 560,000 or so distinct CDR3 sequences, with more than 15% found just once. This specimen comes from a study of T cell repertoires in cytomegalovirus infection. Study as a whole: Public TCR beta signature analysis indicated the presence of both CMV infection and matching HLA type.

Losses at the gene ends were 5 bases for V and 7 bases for J; bases not matched to a gene: 11. The length of the CDR3 is 15 residues. Germline V lookup: CDR1 MNHEY, CDR2 SMNVEV (reference sequence). Overall study results and limits: Cumulative public TCR beta family frequency identified CMV carriers with the relevant HLA. Dominating the ex vivo response were TCR beta clonotypes that were CMV-specific and HLA-C-restricted.

The chain employs TRBV27 and TRBJ2-7; 10 bases fit TRBD1. The sequence was collected from a human donor in good health (CMV status not recorded). Some clones in this sample may be carry-over from other donors' samples. The sequencing sample was made of CD8+ T cells from PBMCs. CDR3 in amino acids: CASSPSGQGMYEQYF. CDR3 bases: TGTGCCAGCAGTCCCTCGGGACAGGGGATGTATGAGCAGTACTTC.